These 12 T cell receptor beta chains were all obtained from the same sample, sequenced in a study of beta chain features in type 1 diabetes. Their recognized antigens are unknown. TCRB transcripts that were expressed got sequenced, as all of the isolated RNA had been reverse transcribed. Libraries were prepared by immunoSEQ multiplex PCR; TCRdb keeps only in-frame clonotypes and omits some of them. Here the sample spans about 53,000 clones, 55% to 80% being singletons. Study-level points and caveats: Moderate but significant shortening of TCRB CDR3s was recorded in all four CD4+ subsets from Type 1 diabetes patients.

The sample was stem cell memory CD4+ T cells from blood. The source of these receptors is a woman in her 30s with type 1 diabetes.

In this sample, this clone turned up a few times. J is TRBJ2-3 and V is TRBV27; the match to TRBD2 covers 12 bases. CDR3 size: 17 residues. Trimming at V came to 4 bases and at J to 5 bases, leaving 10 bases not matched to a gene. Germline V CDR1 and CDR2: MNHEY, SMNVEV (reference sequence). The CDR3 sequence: CASSSAPILAGGDTQYF. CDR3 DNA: TGTGCCAGCAGTTCAGCCCCGATACTAGCGGGAGGAGATACGCAGTATTTT.

The CDR3 coding sequence is TGTGCCAGCTCACCGGGACAGCTATATGGCTACACCTTC. Translated: CASSPGQLYGYTF. The V and J genes are TRBV18 and TRBJ1-2; 7 nucleotides agree with TRBD1. V trimming: 3 bases; J trimming: 5 bases; junction bases outside the gene matches: 3. Germline V lookup: CDR1 KGHSH, CDR2 LQKENI. The CDR3 has 13 residues.

CDR3 loop: CASSPLSGVQETQYF. The CDR3 DNA is TGTGCCAGCTCACCATTGAGCGGGGTACAAGAGACCCAGTACTTC. The gene calls are TRBV18 and TRBJ2-5, with 7 bases lining up with TRBD2. Germline assignment: CDR1 KGHSH and CDR2 LQKENI. J was trimmed by 2 bases and V by 2 bases; bases with no gene match: 5. CDR3 length: 15 amino acids.

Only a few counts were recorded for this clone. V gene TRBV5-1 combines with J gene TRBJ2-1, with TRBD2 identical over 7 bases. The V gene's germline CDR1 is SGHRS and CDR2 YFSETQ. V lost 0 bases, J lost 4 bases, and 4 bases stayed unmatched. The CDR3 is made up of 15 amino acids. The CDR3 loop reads CASSLAPSGYNEQFF. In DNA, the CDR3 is TGCGCCAGCAGCTTGGCCCCTAGCGGATACAATGAGCAGTTCTTC.

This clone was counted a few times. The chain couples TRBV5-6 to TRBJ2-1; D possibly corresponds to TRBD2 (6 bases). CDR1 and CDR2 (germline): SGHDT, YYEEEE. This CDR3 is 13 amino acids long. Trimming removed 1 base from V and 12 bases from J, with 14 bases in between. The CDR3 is CASSLWGLRRQFF. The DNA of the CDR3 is TGTGCCAGCAGCTTGTGGGGACTGAGACGGCAGTTCTTC.

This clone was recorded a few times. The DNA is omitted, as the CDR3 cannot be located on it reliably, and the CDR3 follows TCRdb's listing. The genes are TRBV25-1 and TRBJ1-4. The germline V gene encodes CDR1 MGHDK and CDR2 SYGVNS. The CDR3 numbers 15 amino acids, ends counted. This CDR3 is CASSDFRGAGEKLFF.

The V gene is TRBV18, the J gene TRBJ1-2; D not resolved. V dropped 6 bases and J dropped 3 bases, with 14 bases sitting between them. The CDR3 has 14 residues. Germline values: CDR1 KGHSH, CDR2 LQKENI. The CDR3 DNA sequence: TGTGCCAGCTCTTCCGGCGGAGTCCACTATGGCTACACCTTC. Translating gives CASSSGGVHYGYTF.

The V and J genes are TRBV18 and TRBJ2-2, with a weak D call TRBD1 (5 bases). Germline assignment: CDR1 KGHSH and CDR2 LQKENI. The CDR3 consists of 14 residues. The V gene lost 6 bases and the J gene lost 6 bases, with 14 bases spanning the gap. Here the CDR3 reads CASSLQGSSGELFF. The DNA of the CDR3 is TGTGCCAGCTCCCTCCAGGGTTCGTCCGGGGAGCTGTTTTTT.

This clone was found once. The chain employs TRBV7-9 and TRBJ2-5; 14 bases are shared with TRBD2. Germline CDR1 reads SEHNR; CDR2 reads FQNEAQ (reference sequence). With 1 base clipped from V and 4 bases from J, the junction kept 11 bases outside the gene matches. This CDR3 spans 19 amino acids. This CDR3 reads CASSLGGSGTSGRGETQYF. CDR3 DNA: TGTGCCAGCAGCTTAGGAGGAAGTGGGACTAGCGGGAGAGGAGAGACCCAGTACTTC.

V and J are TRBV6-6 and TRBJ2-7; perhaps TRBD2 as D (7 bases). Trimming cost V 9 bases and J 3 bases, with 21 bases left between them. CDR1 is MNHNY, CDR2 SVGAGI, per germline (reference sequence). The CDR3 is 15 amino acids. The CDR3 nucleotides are TGTGCCAGTCTCACCGGGGGGCAGAGAAGCTACGAGCAGTACTTC. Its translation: CASLTGGQRSYEQYF.

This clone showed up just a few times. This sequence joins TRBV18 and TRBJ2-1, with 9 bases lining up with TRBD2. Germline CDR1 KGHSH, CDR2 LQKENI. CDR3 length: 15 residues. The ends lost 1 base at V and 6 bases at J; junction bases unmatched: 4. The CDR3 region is CASSPLAGDGNEQFF. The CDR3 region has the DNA TGTGCCAGCTCACCACTAGCGGGAGATGGCAATGAGCAGTTCTTC.

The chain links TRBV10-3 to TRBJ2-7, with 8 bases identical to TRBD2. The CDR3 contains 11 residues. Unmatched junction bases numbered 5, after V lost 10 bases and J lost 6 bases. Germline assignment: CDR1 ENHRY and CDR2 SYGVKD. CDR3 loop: CATGLASEQYF. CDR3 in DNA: TGTGCCACCGGACTAGCCAGCGAGCAGTACTTC.